This is a list of T cell receptor beta chains from one sample in a study of shared clonotypes between healthy human individuals. Libraries were prepared by immunoSEQ multiplex PCR; TCRdb keeps only in-frame clonotypes and omits some of them. Of around 700,000 clones in the sample, around 73% are singletons; the top ten hold around 1.8%. Sequences were obtained from memory CD4+ T cells sorted from blood. These receptors all stem from a young woman in good health. CDR3s include the opening cysteine and the closing phenylalanine or tryptophan. The D gene is left open where the match is weak. Only some rows state a clone size, as once, few, many or a class for expanded clones.

abundance,v_gene,d_gene,j_gene,CDR3nt,CDR3aa
-,TRBV18,-,TRBJ1-3,TGTGCCAGCTCACCTCCGGGGACACCTGGAAACACCATATATTTT,CASSPPGTPGNTIYF
-,TRBV29-1,TRBD1,TRBJ1-1,TGCAGCGTTGGCGGCAGGGGGATGAACACTGAAGCTTTCTTT,CSVGGRGMNTEAFF
-,TRBV27,-,TRBJ2-7,TGTGCCAGCAGTTTACGCGGGAACAGGTACGAGCAGTACTTC,CASSLRGNRYEQYF
-,TRBV25-1,-,TRBJ1-3,TGTGCCAGCCATTCCTCTGGAAACACCATATATTTT,CASHSSGNTIYF
-,TRBV2,TRBD1,TRBJ1-5,TGTGCCAGCAATGGACAGGGGGGACGCAATCAGCCCCAGCATTTT,CASNGQGGRNQPQHF
-,TRBV7-8,-,TRBJ1-6,TGTGCCAGCACCCCACAGACGCATTCACCCCTCCACTTT,CASTPQTHSPLHF
-,TRBV29-1,-,TRBJ2-2,TGCAGCGTGACCCGGGAGTCTGCCGGGGAGCTGTTTTTT,CSVTRESAGELFF
-,TRBV18,TRBD1,TRBJ1-2,TGTGCCAGCTCACCAGGGACAGGGAAGGAAATGAGCGCTGGCTACACCTTC,CASSPGTGKEMSAGYTF
-,TRBV5-4,-,TRBJ2-7,TGTGCCAGCAGCGCCGGGACGGTGGGCACCTACGAGCAGTACTTC,CASSAGTVGTYEQYF
-,TRBV5-8,TRBD2,TRBJ2-1,TGTGCCAGCAGCCAGGGCGGGAGGGCCTACAATGAGCAGTTCTTC,CASSQGGRAYNEQFF
-,TRBV2,-,TRBJ1-2,TGTGCCAGCAGACCGAGGACAGCCTCGTCTCGTGGCTACACCTTC,CASRPRTASSRGYTF
-,TRBV28,TRBD2,TRBJ2-2,TGTGCCATTAGCATATCGGTAGCGGGAGATACCGGGGAGCTGTTTTTT,CAISISVAGDTGELFF
-,TRBV27,TRBD2,TRBJ2-1,TGTGCCAGCCTGGGACTAGCGGGATCTCATGAGCAGTTCTTC,CASLGLAGSHEQFF
few,TRBV11-2,TRBD2,TRBJ2-7,TGTGCCAGCAGCTTGGGACCAGCGGGAAGCTCCTACGAGCAGTACTTC,CASSLGPAGSSYEQYF
-,TRBV28,-,TRBJ1-2,TGTGCCAGCTTGAGGCGGAGGGGAAATGGCTACACCTTC,CASLRRRGNGYTF
-,TRBV6-1,TRBD1,TRBJ2-5,TGTGCCAGCAGGAGTGGACAGGCTGGGGAGACCCAGTACTTC,CASRSGQAGETQYF
few,TRBV11-2,TRBD1,TRBJ2-5,TGTGCCAGCACCCCCGGACAGGGTTACGAGACCCAGTACTTC,CASTPGQGYETQYF
many,TRBV28,-,TRBJ2-5,TGTGCCAACCTTTCCGCGGAGACCCAGTACTTC,CANLSAETQYF